The 9 T cell receptor beta chains below all came from one sample that was sequenced in a study of cytomegalovirus exposure and HLA in healthy donors. Researchers ran the PCR with 60 Vbeta and 13 Jbeta primers. TCRdb's table, derived via immunoSEQ multiplex PCR, lists solely in-frame clones and lacks some. The table shows approximately 190,000 clones, with around 73% occurring only once. Material for sequencing was PBMCs. These receptors came from a woman in her 30s in good health and CMV-seropositive.

This clone was seen a single time. The chain couples TRBV19 to TRBJ2-1, with 8 bases aligning to TRBD2. Germline assignment: CDR1 LNHDA and CDR2 SQIVND (reference sequence). This CDR3 has 17 amino acids. V gave up 7 bases and J gave up 5 bases; unmatched junction bases: 16. CDR3: CASIGRLGTSIDNEQFF. In DNA form, the CDR3 reads TGTGCCAGTATTGGCCGACTCGGGACTAGTATAGACAATGAGCAGTTCTTC. Based on the CDR3 plus reference TRBV19 and TRBJ2-1, the full variable domain is DGGITQSPKYLFRKEGQNVTLSCEQNLNHDAMYWYRQDPGQGLRLIYYSQIVNDFQKGDIAEGYSVSREKKESFPLTVTSAQKNPTAFYLCASIGRLGTSIDNEQFFGPGTRLTVL.

This sequence joins TRBV15 and TRBJ1-5; TRBD1 might be the D (6 bases). Trimming pared 4 bases from V and 5 bases from J, leaving 9 bases between. The CDR3 has 13 residues. Per the germline V gene, CDR1 is LNHNV and CDR2 is YYDKDF (reference sequence). The CDR3 loop reads CATSTTGDQPQHF. The CDR3 region has the DNA TGTGCCACCAGCACGACAGGAGATCAGCCCCAGCATTTT.

This clone was seen only once. The chain carries TRBV27 and TRBJ1-1, with TRBD1 matching 7 bases. This CDR3 comprises 13 residues. The V gene end was trimmed by 3 bases and the J gene end by 5 bases; junction bases not matched to a gene: 3. CDR1 is MNHEY, CDR2 SMNVEV, per germline (reference sequence). DNA of the CDR3: TGTGCCAGCAGTTTGACAGGGAGAACTGAAGCTTTCTTT. It yields the protein CASSLTGRTEAFF.

This chain connects TRBV7-6 to TRBJ2-3, with 8 bases aligning to TRBD2. The CDR3 covers 17 residues. Unmatched junction bases numbered 18, after V lost 5 bases and J lost 8 bases. Germline V gene lookup returns CDR1 SGHVS and CDR2 FNYEAQ. Written as DNA, the CDR3 is TGTGCCAGCAGCCCCCTGACGGGACGAGGCCGGGGGGGTACGCAGTATTTT. It yields the protein CASSPLTGRGRGGTQYF.

This clone was seen a few times. The chain is built from TRBV9 and TRBJ1-2; D gene unclear. This CDR3 has 12 residues. V gave up 0 bases and J gave up 4 bases, with 4 bases separating them. Germline values: CDR1 SGDLS, CDR2 YYNGEE. Here the CDR3 reads CASSVVSYGYTF. DNA of the CDR3: TGTGCCAGCAGCGTAGTCAGCTATGGCTACACCTTC.

CDR3: CAWSAKETQYF. The CDR3 bases are TGTGCCTGGAGTGCTAAAGAGACCCAGTACTTC. V gene TRBV30 combines with J gene TRBJ2-5; D gene unclear. Looked up from germline, CDR1 is GTSNPN and CDR2 is SVGIG (reference sequence). The CDR3 totals 11 residues. With 1 base removed from V and 3 bases from J, the gap between germline ends came to 3 bases.

The J gene is TRBJ2-2, the V gene TRBV5-4; 8 bases match TRBD2. This CDR3 comprises 16 residues. From germline, CDR1 is SGHNT and CDR2 YYREEE (reference sequence). Unmatched junction bases numbered 14, after V lost 6 bases and J lost 7 bases. CDR3 amino acids: CASTLGGATGLGELFF. The CDR3, as DNA: TGTGCCAGCACCCTCGGGGGGGCGACCGGGCTCGGGGAGCTGTTTTTT.

The chain employs TRBV18 and TRBJ2-5, with 8 bases lining up with TRBD1. CDR3 length: 15 amino acids. V shed 6 bases and J 7 bases; nucleotides not matched to a gene: 13. Per germline, CDR1 KGHSH and CDR2 LQKENI. DNA for the CDR3: TGTGCCAGCTCCGCCTCCGGCAGGGGGCTTGGGACCCAGTACTTC. Amino acid sequence: CASSASGRGLGTQYF. Combining the CDR3 with reference TRBV18 and TRBJ2-5 gives the whole variable domain NAGVMQNPRHLVRRRGQEARLRCSPMKGHSHVYWYRQLPEEGLKFMVYLQKENIIDESGMPKERFSAEFPKEGPSILRIQQVVRGDSAAYFCASSASGRGLGTQYFGPGTRLLVL.

The V gene is TRBV7-2, the J gene TRBJ2-7, with TRBD2 identical over 8 bases. Unmatched junction bases numbered 7, after V lost 4 bases and J lost 5 bases. This CDR3 spans 14 amino acids. Germline loops: CDR1 SGHTA, CDR2 FQGNSA. CDR3: CASSSAGAIHEQYF. The DNA of the CDR3 is TGTGCCAGCAGCTCAGCGGGGGCAATCCACGAGCAGTACTTC.